This T cell receptor (beta chain) was obtained from a study of PD-L1 blockade in urothelial cancer. Only in-frame clones appear in the TCRdb table, and some are missing; sequencing was by immunoSEQ multiplex PCR. Counted here are more than 35,000 clones, around 33% occurring once; the ten biggest clones make up 8.5% to 10%. V was clipped by 3 bases and J by 0 bases; unmatched bases: 8. Germline V gene sequence: CDR1 SGHRS, CDR2 YFSETQ. The CDR3 sequence is 18 residues long. The receptor was derived from a man in his sixties with urothelial cancer. The V call is TRBV5-1, the J call TRBJ2-2; 10 bases line up with TRBD1. The sequencing here drew on tumor tissue, taken before atezolizumab (anti-PD-L1) treatment. Here the CDR3 reads CASSSEPGQGANTGELFF. As DNA, the CDR3 is TGCGCCAGCAGCTCAGAGCCCGGACAGGGGGCGAACACCGGGGAGCTGTTTTTT.